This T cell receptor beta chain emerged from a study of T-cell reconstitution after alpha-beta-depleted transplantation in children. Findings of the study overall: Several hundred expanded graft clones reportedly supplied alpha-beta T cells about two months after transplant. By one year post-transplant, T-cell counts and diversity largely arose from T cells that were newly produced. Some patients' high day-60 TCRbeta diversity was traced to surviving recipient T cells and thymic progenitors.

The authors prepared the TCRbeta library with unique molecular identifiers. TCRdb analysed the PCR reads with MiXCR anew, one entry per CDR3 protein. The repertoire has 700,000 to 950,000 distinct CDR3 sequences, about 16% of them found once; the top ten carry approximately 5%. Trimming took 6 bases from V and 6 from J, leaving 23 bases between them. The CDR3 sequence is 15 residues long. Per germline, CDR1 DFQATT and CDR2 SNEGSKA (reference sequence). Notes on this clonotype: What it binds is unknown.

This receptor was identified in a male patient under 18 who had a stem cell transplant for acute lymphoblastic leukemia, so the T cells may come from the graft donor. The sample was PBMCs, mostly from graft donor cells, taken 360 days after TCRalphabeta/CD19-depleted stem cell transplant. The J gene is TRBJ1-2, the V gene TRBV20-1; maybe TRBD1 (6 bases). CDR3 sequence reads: CSAAKLDRSRNGYTF. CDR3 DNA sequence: TGCAGTGCCGCAAAATTAGACAGGAGCCGTAATGGCTACACCTTC.